This TCR beta chain was documented in a study of vaccination and CD4 T cells after COVID-19. Sequencing of the DNA from cultured CD4+ T cells was carried out with the Oncomine TCR Beta short-read assay. One entry per CDR3 protein results from TCRdb running MiXCR on the PCR reads. The repertoire holds approximately 13,000 distinct CDR3 sequences, 25% to 35% seen once, with around 20% in the top ten. In this sample, this clonotype turned up a few times. Antigen unknown. The germline V gene encodes CDR1 DFQATT and CDR2 SNEGSKA (reference sequence). The CDR3 length is 12 residues. The V segment lost 5 bases and the J segment 4 bases; nucleotides outside the gene matches: 3. The treatment here: approximately nine-day PBMC culture with coronavirus spike peptide pools or control peptides (ViraFEST assay). After being plated at 1.5 million to 2 million per well, PBMCs were cultured with about 10 IU/ml IL-2 and around 9.7 ug/ml peptide pools.

Whole-study findings and limits: Convalescent patients were relatively few, and early post-infection timepoints were missing.

This receptor was identified in a human donor who received a COVID-19 vaccine. V and J are TRBV20-1 and TRBJ1-2, with TRBD1 matching 8 bases. The sample consisted of CD4+ T cells from blood, cultured in vitro, taken before SARS-CoV-2 vaccination. The CDR3 nucleotides are TGCAGTGCTGACAGGGGCGGCTATGGCTACACCTTC. It yields the protein CSADRGGYGYTF.